The 20 T cell receptor beta chains listed next were all sequenced from one sample in a study of T cells in Graves' hyperthyroidism and ophthalmopathy. The CDR3 regions of TCR beta were amplified from RNA transcripts. The HTBI primer set served for first-round RT-PCR of the TCR CDR3. Each CDR3 protein is one row after TCRdb ran MiXCR on the multiplex PCR reads. The data contain about 570,000 distinct CDR3 sequences, 12% to 15% of them singletons. Input material: blood. The receptors were gathered from a woman in her 40s with Graves' hyperthyroidism.

This clonotype has a count of ten or more. The chain employs TRBV28 and TRBJ2-5, with TRBD2 matching 8 bases. Germline CDR1 and CDR2: MDHEN and SYDVKM. The ends lost 4 bases at V and 3 bases at J; junction bases unmatched: 7. CDR3 length: 15 amino acids. The CDR3 nucleotides are TGTGCCAGCAGTTCCCCGACTAGCGTGGAAGAGACCCAGTACTTC. Translated, it gives CASSSPTSVEETQYF.

The V gene is TRBV2, the J gene TRBJ1-5; D gene unclear. CDR1 SNHLY and CDR2 FYNNEI come from the germline V gene. The CDR3 has 14 residues. Trimming removed 3 bases from V and 7 bases from J, with 13 bases in between. CDR3 DNA: TGTGCCAGCAGTGATAGGAGGGTCGAACAGCCCCAGCATTTT. It is translated as CASSDRRVEQPQHF. Combining the CDR3 with reference TRBV2 and TRBJ1-5 gives the whole variable domain EPEVTQTPSHQVTQMGQEVILRCVPISNHLYFYWYRQILGQKVEFLVSFYNNEISEKSEIFDDQFSVERPDGSNFTLKIRSTKLEDSAMYFCASSDRRVEQPQHFGDGTRLSIL.

Ten or more counts support this clonotype. The chain has TRBV18 and TRBJ1-2; maybe TRBD1 (6 bases). The V gene's germline CDR1 is KGHSH and CDR2 LQKENI. This CDR3 comprises 14 residues. Trimming removed 6 bases at V and 4 bases at J, with 15 bases between. The CDR3 spells CASSPNRDTYGYTF. The CDR3 DNA sequence: TGTGCCAGCTCCCCAAACAGGGACACCTATGGCTACACCTTC.

This clonotype was detected only a few times. DNA of the CDR3: TGTGCCAGCAGCTTAAGTGGGGGTGAGAGCACTGAAGCTTTCTTT. Translation: CASSLSGGESTEAFF. This chain joins TRBV7-9 and TRBJ1-1; tentative D call: TRBD1 (5 bases). V was trimmed by 2 bases and J by 4 bases, leaving 14 bases between them. CDR3 length: 15 residues. Germline lookup yields CDR1 SEHNR and CDR2 FQNEAQ (reference sequence).

This clonotype appeared many times. This rearrangement joins TRBV27 to TRBJ2-7, with 11 bases aligning to TRBD2. CDR3 length equals 15 residues. Germline V gives CDR1 MNHEY, CDR2 SMNVEV (reference sequence). The J segment lost 5 bases and the V segment lost 2 bases, leaving 5 bases of the junction unmatched. The CDR3 nucleotides read TGTGCCAGCAGTTTAGGGTCTAGCGGGAGGAACGAGCAGTACTTC. Translated: CASSLGSSGRNEQYF.

The chain recombines TRBV15 with TRBJ1-1; D remains unclear. The germline V gene has CDR1 LNHNV and CDR2 YYDKDF (reference sequence). The V and J ends lost 0 bases and 4 bases respectively, with 9 bases between them. The CDR3 consists of 14 residues. The CDR3 DNA reads as TGTGCCACCAGCAGAGATCTGAAGAGCACTGAAGCTTTCTTT. Protein: CATSRDLKSTEAFF.

This clonotype was observed many times. CDR3 sequence: CATRRGGVSSYEQYF. The CDR3, as DNA: TGTGCCACCCGCAGGGGGGGAGTTTCCTCCTACGAGCAGTACTTC. The V call is TRBV28, the J call TRBJ2-7, with D possibly being TRBD1 or TRBD2 (7 bases each). Trimming removed 10 bases at V and 0 bases at J, with 19 bases between. Looked up from germline, CDR1 is MDHEN and CDR2 is SYDVKM. This CDR3 region has 15 residues. The variable domain in full, completed from reference TRBV28 and TRBJ2-7, reads DVKVTQSSRYLVKRTGEKVFLECVQDMDHENMFWYRQDPGLGLRLIYFSYDVKMKEKGDIPEGYSVSREKKERFSLILESASTNQTSMYLCATRRGGVSSYEQYFGPGTRLTVT.

This clonotype was counted ten times or more. V usage is TRBV20-1 and J usage is TRBJ2-7, with unresolved D. The CDR3 has 11 residues. Germline V gene data show CDR1 as DFQATT and CDR2 as SNEGSKA (reference sequence). Between the trimmed V and J ends, which lost 5 bases and 7 bases, there was a span of 12 bases. In DNA, the CDR3 is TGCAGTGCTGTGGCTTTCGGAGAGCAGTACTTC. Protein: CSAVAFGEQYF.

This clonotype was counted only a few times. The chain joins TRBV7-9 to TRBJ2-2, with 8 bases fitting TRBD2. CDR1 is SEHNR and CDR2 is FQNEAQ in the germline V gene (reference sequence). This CDR3 comprises 15 residues. J gave up 3 bases and V 4 bases, and 4 bases lay outside the gene matches. CDR3 amino acids: CASSSLGGDTGELFF. In DNA form, the CDR3 reads TGTGCCAGCAGCTCCCTCGGGGGGGACACCGGGGAGCTGTTTTTT. Full variable domain (remainder filled in from reference TRBV7-9 and TRBJ2-2): DTGVSQNPRHKITKRGQNVTFRCDPISEHNRLYWYRQTLGQGPEFLTYFQNEAQLEKSRLLSDRFSAERPKGSFSTLEIQRTEQGDSAMYLCASSSLGGDTGELFFGEGSRLTVL.

This clonotype came up many times. V usage is TRBV10-3 and J usage is TRBJ2-7, with TRBD2 matching over 7 bases. V shed 3 bases and J 1 base; nucleotides not matched to a gene: 6. Germline-derived CDR1 and CDR2 are ENHRY and SYGVKD. The CDR3 runs 15 residues. The CDR3 loop is CAISDSGHTSYEQYF. In nucleotides, the CDR3 is TGTGCCATCAGTGATAGCGGGCACACTTCCTACGAGCAGTACTTC.

V gene TRBV9 combines with J gene TRBJ2-7; D gene uncertain. Trimming cost V 0 bases and J 2 bases, with 12 bases left between them. Germline CDR1 and CDR2: SGDLS and YYNGEE. The CDR3 loop spans 15 amino acids. The CDR3 region has the DNA TGTGCCAGCAGCGTAGCGCCAGTCGAGCCCTACGAGCAGTACTTC. This translates into CASSVAPVEPYEQYF.

This clonotype turned up a few times. V and J are TRBV7-8 and TRBJ1-5, with D perhaps matching TRBD1 (5 bases). V lost 1 base and J 3 bases, leaving 7 bases between the germline ends. This CDR3 region has 14 residues. CDR1 is SGHVS, CDR2 FQNEAQ, per germline. The CDR3 nucleotides read TGTGCCAGCAGCTTAGTGACAGTCAATCAGCCCCAGCATTTT. Protein sequence: CASSLVTVNQPQHF.

This clonotype came up many times. This chain connects TRBV7-8 to TRBJ2-7; D remains ambiguous. With 5 bases removed from V and 7 bases from J, the gap between germline ends came to 15 bases. CDR3 length equals 13 residues. Germline loops: CDR1 SGHVS, CDR2 FQNEAQ. CDR3 amino acids: CASSPLSGQEQYF. The CDR3 bases are TGTGCCAGCAGCCCCCTCTCTGGTCAAGAGCAGTACTTC.

The CDR3 nucleotides are TGTGCCAGCAGCCAGAGACAGTCCTATCAGCCCCAGCATTTT. Protein sequence: CASSQRQSYQPQHF. This chain uses TRBV5-6 with TRBJ1-5; D is possibly TRBD1 (5 bases). There are 14 residues in the CDR3. V lost 4 bases and J lost 5, with 13 bases in between. Germline V lookup: CDR1 SGHDT, CDR2 YYEEEE. Full variable domain (rest looked up from reference TRBV5-6 and TRBJ1-5): DAGVTQSPTHLIKTRGQQVTLRCSPKSGHDTVSWYQQALGQGPQFIFQYYEEEERQRGNFPDRFSGHQFPNYSSELNVNALLLGDSALYLCASSQRQSYQPQHFGDGTRLSIL.

This clonotype was seen only a few times. The chain employs TRBV15 and TRBJ1-2; no reliable D call. In germline, CDR1 is LNHNV, CDR2 YYDKDF (reference sequence). The CDR3 spans 16 residues. The ends were cut back, 1 base at V and 3 bases at J, with 15 bases in the middle. The CDR3 bases are TGTGCCACCAGCAGAGTGGATTGGAGTAACGACTATGGCTACACCTTC. This codes for CATSRVDWSNDYGYTF.

V gene TRBV7-2 combines with J gene TRBJ2-1, with 11 bases fitting TRBD1. Germline V gene data show CDR1 as SGHTA and CDR2 as FQGNSA. The CDR3 has 13 residues. V was pared by 5 bases and J by 10 bases, with 4 bases of the junction left unmatched. Here the CDR3 reads CASSPWTGGEQFF. CDR3 sequence (DNA): TGTGCCAGCAGCCCCTGGACAGGGGGCGAGCAGTTCTTC.

V usage is TRBV20-1 and J usage is TRBJ1-1, with D maybe TRBD1 (6 bases). Germline V gene data show CDR1 as DFQATT and CDR2 as SNEGSKA (reference sequence). CDR3 length: 17 residues. The germline V and J ends were trimmed by 0 bases and 0 bases, with 17 bases remaining between them. The CDR3 here is CSARDLGAGGMNTEAFF. The CDR3 DNA follows: TGCAGTGCTAGAGATCTGGGGGCGGGGGGCATGAACACTGAAGCTTTCTTT.

The table lists this clonotype with a few counts. This chain connects TRBV7-9 to TRBJ2-5; 12 bases are shared with TRBD2. With 6 bases clipped from V and 2 bases from J, the junction kept 7 bases outside the gene matches. CDR1 is SEHNR and CDR2 is FQNEAQ in the germline V gene (reference sequence). The CDR3 consists of 16 residues. CDR3 sequence reads: CASSHRTSGVQETQYF. In DNA, the CDR3 is TGTGCCAGCAGTCATCGGACTAGCGGGGTTCAAGAGACCCAGTACTTC. Variable domain in full (rest from reference TRBV7-9 and TRBJ2-5): DTGVSQNPRHKITKRGQNVTFRCDPISEHNRLYWYRQTLGQGPEFLTYFQNEAQLEKSRLLSDRFSAERPKGSFSTLEIQRTEQGDSAMYLCASSHRTSGVQETQYFGPGTRLLVL.

In this sample, this clonotype turned up many times. V and J are TRBV30 and TRBJ2-1; 8 bases are shared with TRBD2. Germline CDR1 is GTSNPN and CDR2 is SVGIG (reference sequence). This CDR3 region has 14 residues. V lost 8 bases to trimming and J lost 8 bases; unmatched junction nucleotides: 14. The CDR3 protein is CAGSSGSFSDEQFF. The CDR3 coding sequence is TGTGCCGGGTCAAGCGGGAGTTTTTCCGATGAGCAGTTCTTC.

This clonotype was counted at least ten times. V is TRBV5-1 and J is TRBJ1-5; D is perhaps TRBD1 (6 bases). CDR1 and CDR2 from the germline V gene are SGHRS and YFSETQ. The CDR3 has 15 amino acids. V lost 4 bases to trimming and J lost 7 bases, with 18 bases between them. The CDR3 is CASSPVAGAQQPQHF. In nucleotides, the CDR3 is TGCGCCAGCAGCCCCGTCGCAGGGGCGCAGCAGCCCCAGCATTTT.